A single sample is the source of the 3 T cell receptor beta chains below, sequenced in a study of cytomegalovirus exposure and HLA in healthy donors. Amplification used 60 Vbeta primers and 13 Jbeta primers. Sequencing was performed with immunoSEQ multiplex PCR; in TCRdb, only in-frame clones are kept and a portion is missing. The sample has fewer than 150,000 clones; approximately 80% are singletons. Specimen: PBMCs. These receptors all come from a male donor in good health and CMV-seronegative.

This rearrangement joins TRBV4-2 to TRBJ2-7; weak D call: TRBD2 (5 bases). CDR1 is LGHNA and CDR2 is YNFKEQ in the germline V gene. The V gene lost 5 bases and the J gene lost 4 bases, with 18 bases spanning the gap. This CDR3 region has 15 residues. The CDR3 DNA reads TGTGCCAGCAGCTCGGGGAGTTCCGGGTATTACGAGCAGTACTTC. Translation gives CASSSGSSGYYEQYF.

The chain couples TRBV28 to TRBJ2-5; possibly TRBD1 for D (5 bases). Trimming took off 6 bases at V and 5 bases at J, with 19 bases between the two ends. CDR1 MDHEN and CDR2 SYDVKM come from the germline V gene. The CDR3 is 15 amino acids. This chain's CDR3 is CASSPTGAQWETQYF. The CDR3 coding sequence is TGTGCCAGCAGCCCAACAGGAGCTCAGTGGGAGACCCAGTACTTC. The full variable domain, in which reference TRBV28 and TRBJ2-5 provide the parts outside the CDR3, is DVKVTQSSRYLVKRTGEKVFLECVQDMDHENMFWYRQDPGLGLRLIYFSYDVKMKEKGDIPEGYSVSREKKERFSLILESASTNQTSMYLCASSPTGAQWETQYFGPGTRLLVL.

The V and J genes are TRBV4-3 and TRBJ2-7; 7 nucleotides line up with TRBD2. CDR3 length equals 15 residues. V shed 0 bases and J 5 bases; nucleotides not matched to a gene: 7. The V gene's germline CDR1 is LGHNA and CDR2 YSLEER. CDR3 DNA sequence: TGCGCCAGCAGCCAAGATCAGTACGGGGGGAACGAGCAGTACTTC. Amino acids: CASSQDQYGGNEQYF.